Listed below are T cell receptor beta chains from one sample, sequenced in a study of vaccination effects on CD4 cells after COVID-19. Repertoires were generated with immunoSEQ multiplex PCR, while TCRdb's copy carries only in-frame clones and drops some. The data contain some 47,000 clones, approximately 70% of them singletons. The antigens for these receptors are not known. The source material was CD4+ T cells from PBMCs cultured without peptide, sampled after COVID-19 vaccination. These receptors were collected from a human donor who received a COVID-19 vaccine. Each CDR3 is given with its conserved first and last residue. A D gene is named only where the DNA matches it firmly. Size is omitted from some rows. Given values are once, few, many or a class for expanded clones.

clone_size	d_call	v_call	cdr3_length	j_call	cdr3_nt	cdr3_aa
-	-	TRBV29-1	13	TRBJ2-2	TGCAGCGCCGACAGGCCGAACACCGGGGAGCTGTTTTTT	CSADRPNTGELFF
-	TRBD1	TRBV13	14	TRBJ2-7	TGTGCCAGCGCCCTCATGGACAGGGGCTACGAGCAGTACTTC	CASALMDRGYEQYF
few	-	TRBV10-1	12	TRBJ2-7	TGCGCCAGCAGTGAGTCCTTCTACGAGCAGTACTTC	CASSESFYEQYF
-	-	TRBV30	12	TRBJ1-2	TGTGCCTGTAACGACGGCCGGGCAGGGAACACCTTC	CACNDGRAGNTF
few	-	TRBV11-2	14	TRBJ1-5	TGTGCCAGCAGCTCCGGGTGGGAACTTCAGCCCCAGCATTTT	CASSSGWELQPQHF
few	-	TRBV29-1	12	TRBJ1-5	TGCAGCGTTGAGAAAAGCAATCAGCCCCAGCATTTT	CSVEKSNQPQHF
once	TRBD2	TRBV4-2	16	TRBJ2-5	TGTGCCAGCAGCCAAGATTTCCGGGGGGGCGTTGAGACCCAGTACTTC	CASSQDFRGGVETQYF
-	TRBD1	TRBV5-1	14	TRBJ2-6	TGCGCCAGCAGCCCGGACAGGGAGGCCAACGTCCTGACTTTC	CASSPDREANVLTF
-	TRBD2	TRBV9	16	TRBJ2-3	TGTGCCAGCAGCGTCGGGACTAGCAGATTCCAAGATACGCAGTATTTT	CASSVGTSRFQDTQYF
once	TRBD1	TRBV27	15	TRBJ1-6	TGTGCCAGCACTCAACTCGGGACAGGGGTTTCACCCCTCCACTTT	CASTQLGTGVSPLHF
-	TRBD1	TRBV10-3	16	TRBJ2-1	TGTGCCATCAGTGACGCACCCAAGACAGGGGGCAATGAGCAGTTCTTC	CAISDAPKTGGNEQFF